The 26 T cell receptor beta chains in this list originate from one sample, sequenced in a study of T cell responses to AZD1222 COVID-19 vaccine. Assay: immunoSEQ multiplex PCR; the TCRdb copy retains only in-frame clones and omits some. Found here are about 170,000 clones, around 88% of them singletons; the top ten hold 1.1%. This sample comprised peripheral blood, obtained 28 days after the second AZD1222 dose. The receptors stem from an adult who received the AZD1222 COVID-19 vaccine.

V usage is TRBV7-9 and J usage is TRBJ1-4; D gene uncertain. The germline CDR1 and CDR2 sequences are SEHNR and FQNEAQ (reference sequence). The CDR3 is made up of 14 amino acids. V was pared by 5 bases and J by 8 bases, with 15 bases between. CDR3 nucleotides: TGTGCCAGCAGCGGGTCGGGCCCGGTCGAAAAACTGTTTTTT. This sequence encodes CASSGSGPVEKLFF.

This chain links TRBV13 with TRBJ1-2; tentative D call: TRBD1 (5 bases). This CDR3 region has 14 residues. Germline V gene sequence: CDR1 PRHDT, CDR2 FYEKMQ (reference sequence). V lost 4 bases and J 3 bases, leaving 12 bases between the germline ends. In DNA, the CDR3 is TGTGCCAGCAGCTCCTCCCCGGGGCACTATGGCTACACCTTC. Residues: CASSSSPGHYGYTF.

The chain uses TRBV30 and TRBJ2-7; D is possibly TRBD1 or TRBD2 (5 bases each). The V and J ends lost 3 bases and 0 bases respectively, with 12 bases between them. CDR1 and CDR2 (germline): GTSNPN, SVGIG (reference sequence). The CDR3 totals 14 residues. CDR3 amino acids: CAWRGTGYSYEQYF. DNA of the CDR3: TGTGCCTGGAGGGGGACGGGGTACTCCTACGAGCAGTACTTC.

This clone was counted a single time. The rearrangement links TRBV4-2 to TRBJ1-5; tentative D call: TRBD1 (6 bases). With 0 bases removed from V and 4 bases from J, the gap between germline ends came to 13 bases. Germline V gene sequence: CDR1 LGHNA, CDR2 YNFKEQ. CDR3 length: 16 residues. In DNA form, the CDR3 reads TGTGCCAGCAGCCAAGAAGGGGGGCAGGGTAATCAGCCCCAGCATTTT. Protein sequence: CASSQEGGQGNQPQHF.

A few counts support this clone. The chain carries TRBV5-1 and TRBJ2-7, with a tentative D call TRBD1 (5 bases). There are 14 residues in the CDR3. Germline lookup yields CDR1 SGHRS and CDR2 YFSETQ. V shed 0 bases and J shed 2 bases, with 9 bases lying between them. CDR3 loop: CASSLGQFTYEQYF. The DNA for the CDR3 is TGCGCCAGCAGCTTGGGACAGTTCACCTACGAGCAGTACTTC.

This chain uses TRBV7-6 with TRBJ2-7, with TRBD2 as a possible D gene (6 bases). The ends were cut back, 5 bases at V and 3 bases at J, with 20 bases in the middle. CDR1 and CDR2 from the germline V gene are SGHVS and FNYEAQ. The CDR3 loop spans 16 amino acids. The CDR3 loop reads CASSPVGRGTFYEQYF. CDR3 nucleotides: TGTGCCAGCAGCCCCGTCGGGCGGGGAACGTTCTACGAGCAGTACTTC.

The chain joins TRBV5-4 to TRBJ1-1; a weak D match, TRBD1 (6 bases). V dropped 4 bases and J dropped 0 bases, with 10 bases sitting between them. Germline V gene lookup returns CDR1 SGHNT and CDR2 YYREEE (reference sequence). The CDR3 runs 14 residues. As DNA, the CDR3 is TGTGCCAGCAGCCGGGACACAATGAACACTGAAGCTTTCTTT. This encodes CASSRDTMNTEAFF.

The V call is TRBV5-6, the J call TRBJ2-7, with 8 bases lining up with TRBD2. V was clipped by 3 bases and J by 1 base; unmatched bases: 9. The CDR3 runs 16 residues. The germline CDR1 and CDR2 sequences are SGHDT and YYEEEE. The CDR3 is CASSSRGVRRSYEQYF. CDR3 nucleotide sequence: TGTGCCAGCAGCTCGCGGGGGGTCAGGAGGTCCTACGAGCAGTACTTC. The full variable domain, its missing parts supplied by reference TRBV5-6 and TRBJ2-7, is DAGVTQSPTHLIKTRGQQVTLRCSPKSGHDTVSWYQQALGQGPQFIFQYYEEEERQRGNFPDRFSGHQFPNYSSELNVNALLLGDSALYLCASSSRGVRRSYEQYFGPGTRLTVT.

The chain employs TRBV6-2 or TRBV6-3 and TRBJ1-1, with a weak D call TRBD1 (6 bases). The CDR3 runs to 15 residues. The V end was cut by 4 bases, the J end by 4 bases, with 16 bases between. Germline lookup yields CDR1 MNHEY and CDR2 SVGEGT. The CDR3 reads CASSSTYRDLTEAFF. The CDR3, as DNA: TGTGCCAGCAGTTCCACCTACAGGGATCTCACTGAAGCTTTCTTT.

The chain joins TRBV6-5 to TRBJ1-2; the D is unclear. CDR1 MNHEY and CDR2 SVGAGI come from the germline V gene. The length of the CDR3 is 10 residues. The V end lost 8 bases, the J end lost 8 bases, and 9 bases lay between the germline ends. CDR3 amino acids: CASEDGGYTF. The CDR3 nucleotides are TGTGCCAGCGAAGACGGCGGCTACACCTTC.

The genes are TRBV5-6 and TRBJ2-5, with 9 bases identical to TRBD1. There are 14 residues in the CDR3. The ends lost 4 bases at V and 5 bases at J; junction bases unmatched: 6. Per germline, CDR1 SGHDT and CDR2 YYEEEE. The CDR3 nucleotides read TGTGCCAGCAGCCTACAGGGGGCAGGGGAGACCCAGTACTTC. This sequence encodes CASSLQGAGETQYF.

The V gene is TRBV10-3, the J gene TRBJ1-2; D is ambiguous. V was pared by 11 bases and J by 4 bases, with 17 bases between. Germline V CDR1 and CDR2: ENHRY, SYGVKD. The CDR3 is 13 residues long. The CDR3 bases are TGTGCCCCGGACGGGCAGCAGGCCTATGGCTACACCTTC. Protein sequence: CAPDGQQAYGYTF.

This chain links TRBV19 with TRBJ1-1, with TRBD1 as a possible D gene (5 bases). This CDR3 contains 14 residues. Germline assignment: CDR1 LNHDA and CDR2 SQIVND (reference sequence). The germline V and J ends were trimmed by 3 bases and 2 bases, with 10 bases remaining between them. CDR3 nucleotides: TGTGCCAGTAGTATGGGGGGAGAAAACACTGAAGCTTTCTTT. Its translation: CASSMGGENTEAFF.

This chain joins TRBV6-2 or TRBV6-3 and TRBJ1-2; possible D gene TRBD1, 6 bases. CDR3 length equals 14 residues. Germline CDR1 MNHEY, CDR2 SVGEGT. V was trimmed by 6 bases and J by 7 bases, leaving 18 bases between them. CDR3 loop: CASSPWGGAVGYTF. The CDR3 DNA is TGTGCCAGCAGCCCTTGGGGGGGCGCCGTTGGCTACACCTTC.

The chain recombines TRBV27 with TRBJ2-5; D unclear. V lost 5 bases and J lost 6, with 16 bases in between. CDR3 length: 14 amino acids. From germline, CDR1 is MNHEY and CDR2 SMNVEV (reference sequence). This CDR3 is CASSPYPGTKTQYF. The CDR3 region has the DNA TGTGCCAGCAGTCCCTATCCAGGCACGAAGACCCAGTACTTC.

This chain connects TRBV19 to TRBJ1-1; maybe TRBD1 (5 bases). CDR1 and CDR2 from the germline V gene are LNHDA and SQIVND (reference sequence). Trimming took off 5 bases at V and 1 base at J, with 20 bases between the two ends. The CDR3 length is 17 residues. The DNA for the CDR3 is TGTGCCAGTAGTCCCATAACCGCAGGGAATTCGAACACTGAAGCTTTCTTT. Translated: CASSPITAGNSNTEAFF. Together with reference TRBV19 and TRBJ1-1, the CDR3 gives the full variable domain: DGGITQSPKYLFRKEGQNVTLSCEQNLNHDAMYWYRQDPGQGLRLIYYSQIVNDFQKGDIAEGYSVSREKKESFPLTVTSAQKNPTAFYLCASSPITAGNSNTEAFFGQGTRLTVV.

J is TRBJ1-3 and V is TRBV19, with 9 positions matching TRBD1. The CDR3 totals 13 residues. Germline values: CDR1 LNHDA, CDR2 SQIVND (reference sequence). V gave up 6 bases and J gave up 4 bases; unmatched junction bases: 1. Here the CDR3 DNA reads TGTGCCAGTAGGGGGACAGGGGGAAACACCATATATTTT. Translation: CASRGTGGNTIYF. The full variable domain, with the rest looked up from reference TRBV19 and TRBJ1-3, is DGGITQSPKYLFRKEGQNVTLSCEQNLNHDAMYWYRQDPGQGLRLIYYSQIVNDFQKGDIAEGYSVSREKKESFPLTVTSAQKNPTAFYLCASRGTGGNTIYFGEGSWLTVV.

The CDR3, as DNA: TGTGCCAGCAGCTTGGACAGGGGAACGCACAATGAGCAGTTCTTC. This codes for CASSLDRGTHNEQFF. This chain connects TRBV7-2 to TRBJ2-1; 9 bases fit TRBD1. Germline CDR1 and CDR2: SGHTA and FQGNSA. CDR3 length: 15 residues. Germline trimming cut 3 bases from V and 5 bases from J; bases unmatched to any gene: 5.

The chain couples TRBV5-1 to TRBJ2-7; 7 bases agree with TRBD1. The CDR3 totals 14 residues. Germline-derived CDR1 and CDR2 are SGHRS and YFSETQ. The ends lost 4 bases at V and 0 bases at J; junction bases unmatched: 4. CDR3 DNA: TGCGCCAGCAGCCGACAGGGAAGCTCCTACGAGCAGTACTTC. Amino acids: CASSRQGSSYEQYF.

The chain joins TRBV13 to TRBJ2-3; the match to TRBD1 covers 7 bases. The CDR3 loop spans 16 amino acids. Germline loops: CDR1 PRHDT, CDR2 FYEKMQ (reference sequence). V gave up 2 bases and J gave up 2 bases; unmatched junction bases: 7. The CDR3 nucleotides are TGTGCCAGCAGCTTACGGGACAGCTCATTCACAGATACGCAGTATTTT. Protein product: CASSLRDSSFTDTQYF.

This clone has only one observation. The genes are TRBV4-1 and TRBJ1-1, with D possibly being TRBD1 (5 bases). Germline-derived CDR1 and CDR2 are MGHRA and YSYEKL. This CDR3 spans 17 amino acids. V lost 4 bases and J 0 bases, leaving 18 bases between the germline ends. This CDR3 reads CASSPAGTVIMNTEAFF. The CDR3, as DNA: TGCGCCAGCAGCCCGGCCGGGACGGTGATTATGAACACTGAAGCTTTCTTT.

The chain combines TRBV4-3 with TRBJ2-5; D gene uncertain. V was cut by 0 bases and J by 2 bases, with 7 bases left in between. This CDR3 has 14 amino acids. Germline assignment: CDR1 LGHNA and CDR2 YSLEER. The CDR3 loop reads CASSQDWPQETQYF. For the CDR3, the DNA is TGCGCCAGCAGCCAAGATTGGCCTCAAGAGACCCAGTACTTC.

The CDR3 region has the DNA TGTGCCAGCAGCTTAGGGGGGTGGGAGAGCTCCTACAATGAGCAGTTCTTC. As protein: CASSLGGWESSYNEQFF. V is TRBV7-2 and J is TRBJ2-1; either TRBD1 or TRBD2 may fit D (5 bases each). Germline CDR1 is SGHTA and CDR2 is FQGNSA. Trimming left V 1 base short and J 0 bases short, with 13 bases between. CDR3 length: 17 amino acids.

The rearrangement uses TRBV20-1 and TRBJ1-2, with a tentative D call TRBD1 (5 bases). The CDR3 runs 11 residues. Germline assignment: CDR1 DFQATT and CDR2 SNEGSKA (reference sequence). Deletions cut 3 bases from V and 7 bases from J, with 9 bases between. The CDR3 DNA reads as TGCAGTGCTAGTTTCGGGGGTGGCTACACCTTC. Translating gives CSASFGGGYTF.

For this clone: This specimen includes other DNA sequences encoding the same CDR3. The V and J genes are TRBV27 and TRBJ2-1, with no clear D. Germline V CDR1 and CDR2: MNHEY, SMNVEV (reference sequence). This CDR3 comprises 15 residues. The V end lost 0 bases, the J end lost 4 bases, and 10 bases lay between the germline ends. The CDR3 loop is CASSLSLPRYNEQFF. The DNA of the CDR3 is TGTGCCAGCAGTTTATCGCTCCCGAGGTACAATGAGCAGTTCTTC.

This chain uses TRBV6-5 with TRBJ2-7, with a weak D call TRBD2 (5 bases). The CDR3 is 13 amino acids. Trimming cost V 6 bases and J 3 bases, with 12 bases left between them. Germline assignment: CDR1 MNHEY and CDR2 SVGAGI. As DNA, the CDR3 is TGTGCCAGCAGCAATTCCGGGGACTACGAGCAGTACTTC. Translating gives CASSNSGDYEQYF.